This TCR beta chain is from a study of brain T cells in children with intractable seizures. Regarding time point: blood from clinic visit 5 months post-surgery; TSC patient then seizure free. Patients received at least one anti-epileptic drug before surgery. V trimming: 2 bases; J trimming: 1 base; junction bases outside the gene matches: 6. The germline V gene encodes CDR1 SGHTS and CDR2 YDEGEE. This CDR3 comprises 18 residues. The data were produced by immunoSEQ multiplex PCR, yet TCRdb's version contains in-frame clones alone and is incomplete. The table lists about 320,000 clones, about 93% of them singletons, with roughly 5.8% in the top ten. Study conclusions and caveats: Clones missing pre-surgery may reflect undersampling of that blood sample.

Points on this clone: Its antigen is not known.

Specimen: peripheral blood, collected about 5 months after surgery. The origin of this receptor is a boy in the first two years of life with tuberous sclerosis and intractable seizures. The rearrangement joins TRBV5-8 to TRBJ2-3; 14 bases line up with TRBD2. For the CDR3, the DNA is TGTGCCAGCAGCTTAAGACTAGCGGGAGGGTTCCGCACAGATACGCAGTATTTT. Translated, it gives CASSLRLAGGFRTDTQYF.